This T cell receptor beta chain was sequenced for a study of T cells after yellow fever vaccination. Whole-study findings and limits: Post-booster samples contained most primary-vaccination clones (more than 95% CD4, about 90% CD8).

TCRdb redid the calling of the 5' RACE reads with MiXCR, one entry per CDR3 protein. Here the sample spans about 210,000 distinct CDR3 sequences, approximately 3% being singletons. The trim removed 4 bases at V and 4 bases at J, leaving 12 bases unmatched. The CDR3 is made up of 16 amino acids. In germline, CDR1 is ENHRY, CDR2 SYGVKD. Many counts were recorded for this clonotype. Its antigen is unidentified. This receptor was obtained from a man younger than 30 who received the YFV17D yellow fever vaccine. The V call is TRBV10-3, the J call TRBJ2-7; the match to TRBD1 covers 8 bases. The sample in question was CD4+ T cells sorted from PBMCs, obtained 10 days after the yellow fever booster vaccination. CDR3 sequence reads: CAISASVGQGGYEQYF. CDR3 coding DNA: TGTGCCATCAGTGCCTCCGTAGGACAGGGCGGGTACGAGCAGTACTTC.